Included here is one TCR beta chain sequence, with context. Its antigen remains unknown. This record belongs to a study of CD8 T cells in ankylosing spondylitis. Study-wide findings and caveats: Ankylosing spondylitis blood seemed to carry a telltale TCR beta motif made of several highly homologous variants. Before this, some motif variants had been reported in reactive arthritis synovial fluid and blood. In peripheral blood, disease-linked CD8+ clones occurred at relatively low frequencies. The study looked at matched synovial fluid samples from ankylosing spondylitis patients. Disease-linked clones were reported to be significantly enriched there.

Library preparation for TCR beta used quantitative 5'-RACE with molecular barcodes. TCRdb reanalysed the 5' RACE reads using MiXCR and keeps one entry per CDR3 protein. Found here are about 540,000 distinct CDR3 sequences, roughly 13% of them singletons; the top ten hold nearly 7%. V lost 4 bases to trimming and J lost 5 bases; unmatched junction nucleotides: 11. The V gene's germline CDR1 is LGHDT and CDR2 YNNKEL (reference sequence). This CDR3 contains 16 residues. The clonotype was recovered from a male donor with ankylosing spondylitis. Sequencing input: blood, either unsorted or a sorted T cell fraction (not recorded which). This chain uses TRBV3-1 with TRBJ2-3; 8 positions match TRBD1. The CDR3 DNA follows: TGTGCCAGCAGCCCGAATGGCAGGGGGCTTGTAGATACGCAGTATTTT. Amino acid sequence: CASSPNGRGLVDTQYF.